A single sample is the source of the 10 T cell receptor beta chains below, sequenced in a study of blood T cell repertoires in COVID-19. Clones were read by immunoSEQ multiplex PCR, and TCRdb kept only the in-frame ones, dropping some. The sample contains a few hundred thousand clones, approximately 86% of which appear only once. Sequencing was done on a sample of peripheral blood. The receptors here all came from a man aged 55-75 years with acute or convalescent COVID-19.

The CDR3 region is CASSIFQGAPQETQYF. The CDR3 DNA sequence: TGTGCCAGTAGTATATTTCAGGGGGCGCCCCAAGAGACCCAGTACTTC. The chain couples TRBV19 to TRBJ2-5; 8 nucleotides align to TRBD1. This CDR3 has 16 residues. CDR1 and CDR2 (germline): LNHDA, SQIVND (reference sequence). V trimming: 2 bases; J trimming: 1 base; junction bases outside the gene matches: 6.

The chain couples TRBV28 to TRBJ1-2; a possible D gene is TRBD1 (6 bases). Trimming took 6 bases from V and 8 from J, leaving 16 bases between them. CDR3 length: 13 amino acids. CDR1 is MDHEN and CDR2 is SYDVKM in the germline V gene. The CDR3 sequence is CASSPNQGQGYTF. The DNA of the CDR3 is TGTGCCAGCAGCCCGAACCAGGGGCAAGGCTACACCTTC.

The CDR3 reads CASSGRGDSVITPKNIQYF. The CDR3 DNA reads TGTGCCAGCAGTGGTAGAGGGGACTCGGTAATAACTCCCAAAAACATTCAGTACTTC. This sequence joins TRBV2 and TRBJ2-4, with D perhaps matching TRBD2 (6 bases). Germline V gene data show CDR1 as SNHLY and CDR2 as FYNNEI. The CDR3 contains 19 residues. Trimming took off 4 bases at V and 2 bases at J, with 24 bases between the two ends.

The V gene is TRBV5-1, the J gene TRBJ1-1; tentative D call: TRBD1 (6 bases). Trimming removed 2 bases from V and 1 base from J, with 15 bases in between. Germline-derived CDR1 and CDR2 are SGHRS and YFSETQ. This CDR3 has 16 residues. In DNA, the CDR3 is TGCGCCAGCAGCTTAGGGCAGGGGATCTGGAACACTGAAGCTTTCTTT. Protein: CASSLGQGIWNTEAFF.

The chain links TRBV27 to TRBJ1-4; D is unclear. Trimming took 5 bases from V and 8 from J, leaving 21 bases between them. The CDR3 consists of 16 residues. In germline, CDR1 is MNHEY, CDR2 SMNVEV (reference sequence). CDR3 sequence reads: CASSRRSTSPGEKLFF. The CDR3, as DNA: TGTGCCAGCAGTAGACGATCTACTTCCCCGGGGGAAAAACTGTTTTTT.

This chain connects TRBV3-1 (or the pseudogene TRBV3-2) to TRBJ1-2; no clear D. This CDR3 spans 11 amino acids. CDR1 and CDR2 from the germline V gene are LGHDT and YNNKEL (reference sequence). V was cut by 0 bases and J by 11 bases, with 7 bases left in between. CDR3 in amino acids: CASSQERVYTF. The CDR3 DNA is TGTGCCAGCAGCCAAGAACGAGTGTACACCTTC.

The chain is built from TRBV19 and TRBJ2-5; D might be TRBD2 (7 bases). The CDR3 runs to 15 residues. V was pared by 5 bases and J by 3 bases, with 16 bases between. Germline V lookup: CDR1 LNHDA, CDR2 SQIVND (reference sequence). The CDR3 reads CASSSIGGGKETQYF. The CDR3 nucleotides are TGTGCCAGTAGTTCCATAGGGGGGGGGAAAGAGACCCAGTACTTC.

The genes are TRBV5-1 and TRBJ2-1; TRBD2 aligns across 10 bases. Losses at the gene ends were 4 bases for V and 0 bases for J; bases not matched to a gene: 4. The CDR3 covers 16 residues. Germline V gene data show CDR1 as SGHRS and CDR2 as YFSETQ. Here the CDR3 reads CASSPLAGASYNEQFF. The CDR3 DNA is TGCGCCAGCAGCCCGCTAGCGGGGGCCTCCTACAATGAGCAGTTCTTC.

The V call is TRBV5-1, the J call TRBJ2-7, with D maybe TRBD1 (6 bases). The CDR3 loop spans 14 amino acids. The V and J ends lost 0 bases and 2 bases respectively, with 9 bases between them. Germline V gene sequence: CDR1 SGHRS, CDR2 YFSETQ. The CDR3 nucleotides are TGCGCCAGCAGCTTGGCCAGGGGTACCTACGAGCAGTACTTC. It is translated as CASSLARGTYEQYF.

This clone was seen just once. The genes are TRBV6-5 and TRBJ1-2, with 9 bases lining up with TRBD1. The CDR3 is 13 residues long. From germline, CDR1 is MNHEY and CDR2 SVGAGI. V gave up 10 bases and J gave up 0 bases; unmatched junction bases: 3. The CDR3 is CATGTGPNYGYTF. The CDR3 region has the DNA TGTGCCACAGGGACAGGGCCTAACTATGGCTACACCTTC.